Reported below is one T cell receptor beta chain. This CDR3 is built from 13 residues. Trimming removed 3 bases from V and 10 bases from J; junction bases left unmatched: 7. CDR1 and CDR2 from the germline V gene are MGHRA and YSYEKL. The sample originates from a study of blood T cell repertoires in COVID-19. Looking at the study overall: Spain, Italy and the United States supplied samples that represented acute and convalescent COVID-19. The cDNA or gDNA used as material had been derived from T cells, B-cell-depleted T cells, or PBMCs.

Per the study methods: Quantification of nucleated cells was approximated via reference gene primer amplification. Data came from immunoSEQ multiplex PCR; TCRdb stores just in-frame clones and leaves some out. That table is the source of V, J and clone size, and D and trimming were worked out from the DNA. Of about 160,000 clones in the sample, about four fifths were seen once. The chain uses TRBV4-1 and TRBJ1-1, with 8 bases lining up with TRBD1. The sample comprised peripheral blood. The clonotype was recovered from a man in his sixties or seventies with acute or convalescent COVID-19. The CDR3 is CASSQNRGSSAFF. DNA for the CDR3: TGCGCCAGCAGCCAGAACAGGGGGTCATCAGCTTTCTTT.